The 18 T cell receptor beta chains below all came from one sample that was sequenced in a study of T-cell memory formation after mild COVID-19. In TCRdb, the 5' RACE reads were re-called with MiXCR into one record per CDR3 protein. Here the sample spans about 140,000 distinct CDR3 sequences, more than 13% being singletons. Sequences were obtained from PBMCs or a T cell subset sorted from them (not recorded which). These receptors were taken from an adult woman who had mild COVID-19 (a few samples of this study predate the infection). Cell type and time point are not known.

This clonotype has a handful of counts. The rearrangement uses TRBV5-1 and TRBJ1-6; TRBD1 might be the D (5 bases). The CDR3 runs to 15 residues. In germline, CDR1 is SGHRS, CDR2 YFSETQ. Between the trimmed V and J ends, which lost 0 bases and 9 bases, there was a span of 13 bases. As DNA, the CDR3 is TGCGCCAGCAGCTTGGCGGGGGGAGAAGGTTCACCCCTCCACTTT. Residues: CASSLAGGEGSPLHF.

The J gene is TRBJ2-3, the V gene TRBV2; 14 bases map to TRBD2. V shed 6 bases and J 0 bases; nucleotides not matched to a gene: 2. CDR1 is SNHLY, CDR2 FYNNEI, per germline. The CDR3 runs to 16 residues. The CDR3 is CASRGLAGVSTDTQYF. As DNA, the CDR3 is TGTGCCAGCAGGGGACTAGCGGGAGTCAGCACAGATACGCAGTATTTT.

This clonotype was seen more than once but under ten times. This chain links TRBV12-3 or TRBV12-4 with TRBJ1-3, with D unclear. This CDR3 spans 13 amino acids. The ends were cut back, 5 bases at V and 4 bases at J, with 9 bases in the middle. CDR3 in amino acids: CASSEKLGNTIYF. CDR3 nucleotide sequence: TGTGCCAGCAGTGAAAAACTAGGAAACACCATATATTTT.

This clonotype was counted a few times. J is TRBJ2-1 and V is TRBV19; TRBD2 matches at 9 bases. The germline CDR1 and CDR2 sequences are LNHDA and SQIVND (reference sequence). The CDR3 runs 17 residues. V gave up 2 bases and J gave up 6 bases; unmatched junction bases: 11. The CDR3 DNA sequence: TGTGCCAGTAGTATACCTTTAGCGGGAGTCTATGGCAATGAGCAGTTCTTC. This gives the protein CASSIPLAGVYGNEQFF.

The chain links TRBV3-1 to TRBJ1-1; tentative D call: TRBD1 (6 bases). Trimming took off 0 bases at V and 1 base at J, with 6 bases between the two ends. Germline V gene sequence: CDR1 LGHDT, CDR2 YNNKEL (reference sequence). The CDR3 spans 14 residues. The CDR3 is CASSQEGQNTEAFF. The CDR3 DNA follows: TGTGCCAGCAGCCAAGAGGGACAGAACACTGAAGCTTTCTTT.

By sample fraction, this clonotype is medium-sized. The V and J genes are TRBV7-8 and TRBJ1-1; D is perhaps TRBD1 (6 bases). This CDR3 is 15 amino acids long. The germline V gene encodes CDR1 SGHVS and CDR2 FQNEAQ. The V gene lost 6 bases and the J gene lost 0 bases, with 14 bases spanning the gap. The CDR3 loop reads CASSSRAGVNTEAFF. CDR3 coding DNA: TGTGCCAGCAGTTCCAGAGCAGGGGTGAACACTGAAGCTTTCTTT.

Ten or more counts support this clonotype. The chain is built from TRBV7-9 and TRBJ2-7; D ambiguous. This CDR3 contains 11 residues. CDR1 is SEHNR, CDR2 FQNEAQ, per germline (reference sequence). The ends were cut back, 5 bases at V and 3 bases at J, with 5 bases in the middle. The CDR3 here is CASSTSYEQYF. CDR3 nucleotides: TGTGCCAGCAGCACGAGCTACGAGCAGTACTTC.

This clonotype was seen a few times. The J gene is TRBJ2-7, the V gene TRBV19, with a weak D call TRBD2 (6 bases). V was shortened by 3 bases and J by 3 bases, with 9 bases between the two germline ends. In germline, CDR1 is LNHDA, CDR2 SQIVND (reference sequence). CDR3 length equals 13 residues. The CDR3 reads CASSIMEGYEQYF. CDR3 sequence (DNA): TGTGCCAGTAGTATTATGGAGGGCTACGAGCAGTACTTC.

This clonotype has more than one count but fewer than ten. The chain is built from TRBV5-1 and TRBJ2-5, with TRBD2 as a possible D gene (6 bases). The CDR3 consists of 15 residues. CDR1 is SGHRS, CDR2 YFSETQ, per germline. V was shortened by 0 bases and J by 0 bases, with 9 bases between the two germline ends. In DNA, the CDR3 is TGCGCCAGCAGCTTGGGCGGGATGAACCAAGAGACCCAGTACTTC. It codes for CASSLGGMNQETQYF.

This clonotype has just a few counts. CDR3: CASSQELGLNTEAFF. CDR3 sequence (DNA): TGCGCCAGCAGCCAAGAACTAGGGTTGAACACTGAAGCTTTCTTT. This chain uses TRBV4-1 with TRBJ1-1; D is unresolved. The CDR3 spans 15 residues. Germline loops: CDR1 MGHRA, CDR2 YSYEKL. Trimming shortened V by 0 bases and J by 0 bases, and 8 bases separated the two germline ends.

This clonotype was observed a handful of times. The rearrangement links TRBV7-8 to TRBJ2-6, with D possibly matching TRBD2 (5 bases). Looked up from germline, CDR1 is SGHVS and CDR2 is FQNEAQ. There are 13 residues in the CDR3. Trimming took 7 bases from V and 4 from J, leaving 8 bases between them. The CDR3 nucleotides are TGTGCCAGCAAGGAGGCGGGGGCCAACGTCCTGACTTTC. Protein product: CASKEAGANVLTF.

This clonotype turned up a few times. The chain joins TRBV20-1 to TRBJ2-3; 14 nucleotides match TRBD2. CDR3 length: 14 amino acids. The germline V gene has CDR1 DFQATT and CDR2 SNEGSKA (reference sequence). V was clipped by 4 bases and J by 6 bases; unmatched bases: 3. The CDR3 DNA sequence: TGCAGTGCTAAGACTAGCGGGGGGGCCGATACGCAGTATTTT. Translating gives CSAKTSGGADTQYF.

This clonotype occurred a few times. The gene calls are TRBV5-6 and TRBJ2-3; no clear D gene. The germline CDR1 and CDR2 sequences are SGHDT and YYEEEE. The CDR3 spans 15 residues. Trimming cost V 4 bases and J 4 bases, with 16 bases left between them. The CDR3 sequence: CASSDLDSAPDTQYF. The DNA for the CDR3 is TGTGCCAGCAGCGATCTTGACTCGGCCCCAGATACGCAGTATTTT.

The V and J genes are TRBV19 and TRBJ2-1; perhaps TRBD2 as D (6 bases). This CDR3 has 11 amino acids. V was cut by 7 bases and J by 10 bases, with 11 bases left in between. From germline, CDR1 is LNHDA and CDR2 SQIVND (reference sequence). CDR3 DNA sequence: TGTGCCAGTACTACCGGGAGCGAGCAGTTCTTC. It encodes CASTTGSEQFF.

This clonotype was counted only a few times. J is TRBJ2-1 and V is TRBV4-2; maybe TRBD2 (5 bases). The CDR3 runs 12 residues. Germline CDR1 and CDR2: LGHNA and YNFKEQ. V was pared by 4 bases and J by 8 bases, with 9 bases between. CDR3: CASSPRRDEQFF. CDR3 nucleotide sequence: TGTGCCAGCAGCCCGCGGCGGGATGAGCAGTTCTTC.

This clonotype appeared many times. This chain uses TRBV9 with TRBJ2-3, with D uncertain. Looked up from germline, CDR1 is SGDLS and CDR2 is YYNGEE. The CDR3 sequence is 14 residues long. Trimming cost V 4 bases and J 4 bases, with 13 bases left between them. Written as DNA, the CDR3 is TGTGCCAGCAGCCCCCCTCGGAATCCAGATACGCAGTATTTT. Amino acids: CASSPPRNPDTQYF.

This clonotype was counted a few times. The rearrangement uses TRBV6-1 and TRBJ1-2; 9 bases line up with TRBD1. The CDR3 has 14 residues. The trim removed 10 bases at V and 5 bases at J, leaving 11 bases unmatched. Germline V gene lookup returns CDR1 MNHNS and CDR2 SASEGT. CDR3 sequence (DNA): TGTGCCACCCTCCCTCCCGGGACAGGGTATGGCTACACCTTC. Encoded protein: CATLPPGTGYGYTF.

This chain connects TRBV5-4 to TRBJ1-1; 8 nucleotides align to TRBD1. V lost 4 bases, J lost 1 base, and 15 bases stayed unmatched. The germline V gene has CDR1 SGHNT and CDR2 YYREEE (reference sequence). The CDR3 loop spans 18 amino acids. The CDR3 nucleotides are TGTGCCAGCAGCCTCAATCCCCCCTCAGGGGGCGGGAACACTGAAGCTTTCTTT. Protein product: CASSLNPPSGGGNTEAFF.